This T cell receptor (beta chain) was obtained from a study of blood T cell repertoires in COVID-19. In the study overall: Donors in the United States, Italy and Spain gave samples during acute or convalescent COVID-19. Sources were T cells, B-cell-depleted T cells, or PBMCs; the material itself was cDNA or gDNA.

The V end was cut by 1 base, the J end by 6 bases, with 7 bases between. CDR1 is LGHDT and CDR2 is YNNKEL in the germline V gene (reference sequence). CDR3 length: 12 amino acids. There are a few counts of this clone. Methods used by the authors: Reference gene primer amplification yielded estimated nucleated cell counts. Generated by immunoSEQ multiplex PCR, the TCRdb table keeps only in-frame clones and is missing some. V, J and clone size reflect that table, while D and trimming were determined from the DNA. The sample has 70,000 to 85,000 clones; approximately 82% are singletons. The chain employs TRBV3-1 (or the pseudogene TRBV3-2) and TRBJ2-7; D gene ambiguous. This TCR was recovered from a human donor in a cohort sampled during active COVID-19. Material: peripheral blood. The CDR3 reads CASSQAPLEQYF. DNA of the CDR3: TGTGCCAGCAGCCAAGCTCCTCTCGAGCAGTACTTC.